The 17 T cell receptor beta chains below come from one sample, sequenced in a study of shared clonotypes between healthy human individuals. Positive CCR7 selection of CD45RO-negative cells yielded the naive CD8 cells, and terminally differentiated effector memory CD45RA+ cells were excluded. TCRdb's table, derived via immunoSEQ multiplex PCR, lists solely in-frame clones and lacks some. The table shows about 2 million clones, with approximately 95% occurring only once. The material sequenced was naive CD8+ T cells sorted from blood. These receptor sequences come from a young man in good health.

This chain links TRBV5-5 with TRBJ2-7; 7 positions agree with TRBD2. Looked up from germline, CDR1 is SGHKS and CDR2 is YYEKEE (reference sequence). V shed 4 bases and J 3 bases; nucleotides not matched to a gene: 7. This CDR3 contains 14 residues. CDR3 coding DNA: TGTGCCAGCAGCACCGGTGGCGGGGGCTACGAGCAGTACTTC. This codes for CASSTGGGGYEQYF.

This rearrangement joins TRBV5-4 to TRBJ2-1, with D perhaps given as TRBD1 or TRBD2 (5 bases each). Per the germline V gene, CDR1 is SGHNT and CDR2 is YYREEE (reference sequence). V lost 2 bases and J 8 bases, leaving 17 bases between the germline ends. This CDR3 comprises 15 residues. The DNA of the CDR3 is TGTGCCAGCAGCTTTGGGGACCCCTTGAGTGATGAGCAGTTCTTC. Its protein is CASSFGDPLSDEQFF.

This sequence joins TRBV4-2 and TRBJ2-1; 7 nucleotides align to TRBD2. The germline V gene encodes CDR1 LGHNA and CDR2 YNFKEQ. CDR3 length: 16 residues. The V and J ends lost 0 bases and 7 bases, in that order; junction bases with no gene match: 9. The CDR3 nucleotides are TGTGCCAGCAGCCAAGAAGAGGCTAGCGGTGGGAATGAGCAGTTCTTC. It yields the protein CASSQEEASGGNEQFF.

The rearrangement uses TRBV6-6 and TRBJ2-7, with 9 bases fitting TRBD2. J gave up 3 bases and V 5 bases, and 5 bases lay outside the gene matches. Germline V CDR1 and CDR2: MNHNY, SVGAGI (reference sequence). This CDR3 spans 14 amino acids. The CDR3 is CASSTGLANYEQYF. CDR3 coding DNA: TGTGCCAGCAGTACAGGACTAGCGAACTACGAGCAGTACTTC.

The chain carries TRBV19 and TRBJ1-5; D is possibly TRBD1 (5 bases). The V end lost 1 base, the J end lost 9 bases, and 13 bases lay between the germline ends. CDR3 length: 14 residues. Per the germline V gene, CDR1 is LNHDA and CDR2 is SQIVND (reference sequence). The CDR3 is CASSIGGAHGPQHF. The CDR3 nucleotides read TGTGCCAGTAGTATAGGAGGGGCGCACGGGCCCCAGCATTTT.

This chain joins TRBV28 and TRBJ2-7, with 10 nucleotides matching TRBD2. Germline V CDR1 and CDR2: MDHEN, SYDVKM. There are 14 residues in the CDR3. V lost 6 bases and J lost 1; bases outside the gene matches: 3. As DNA, the CDR3 is TGTGCCAGCAGAACGGGACTAGCGTCCTACGAGCAGTACTTC. It translates to CASRTGLASYEQYF.

The rearrangement links TRBV30 to TRBJ2-7, with 9 bases identical to TRBD1. CDR3 length: 16 amino acids. Germline V lookup: CDR1 GTSNPN, CDR2 SVGIG (reference sequence). V shed 2 bases, J shed 6 bases, and the junction held 14 bases outside the gene matches. The CDR3 loop is CAWSRGTGRSRGEQYF. CDR3 coding DNA: TGTGCCTGGAGTAGGGGGACAGGGAGGTCACGGGGCGAGCAGTACTTC.

This clone appeared once. The chain links TRBV27 to TRBJ2-7; D may be TRBD1 (6 bases). In germline, CDR1 is MNHEY, CDR2 SMNVEV (reference sequence). The CDR3 has 14 residues. V lost 5 bases, J lost 2 bases, and 13 bases lay in between. CDR3 DNA: TGTGCCAGCAGTCAGTGGGACACAACCTACGAGCAGTACTTC. The encoded protein is CASSQWDTTYEQYF.

This chain links TRBV2 with TRBJ2-1; 10 nucleotides agree with TRBD1. This CDR3 is 16 amino acids long. Trimming removed 4 bases from V and 6 bases from J; junction bases left unmatched: 9. Germline V gene sequence: CDR1 SNHLY, CDR2 FYNNEI. CDR3 DNA sequence: TGTGCCAGCAGTGGGGCCCGGGACAGGGGATCCAATGAGCAGTTCTTC. This sequence encodes CASSGARDRGSNEQFF.

This sequence joins TRBV7-9 and TRBJ1-2; 8 bases match TRBD1. With 0 bases clipped from V and 4 bases from J, the junction kept 4 bases outside the gene matches. The CDR3 consists of 15 residues. Germline loops: CDR1 SEHNR, CDR2 FQNEAQ (reference sequence). The CDR3 bases are TGTGCCAGCAGCTTAGCCGGACAGGGACGCTATGGCTACACCTTC. Translation gives CASSLAGQGRYGYTF.

The CDR3 DNA reads TGTGCCTGGAGTACCTCCTTAGCGGGGGGTACAGATACGCAGTATTTT. As protein: CAWSTSLAGGTDTQYF. The chain combines TRBV30 with TRBJ2-3; 10 bases map to TRBD2. The germline CDR1 and CDR2 sequences are GTSNPN and SVGIG (reference sequence). The trim removed 2 bases at V and 3 bases at J, leaving 8 bases unmatched. The length of the CDR3 is 16 residues. Drawing the rest from reference TRBV30 and TRBJ2-3, the complete variable domain is SQTIHQWPATLVQPVGSPLSLECTVEGTSNPNLYWYRQAAGRGLQLLFYSVGIGQISSEVPQNLSASRPQDRQFILSSKKLLLSDSGFYLCAWSTSLAGGTDTQYFGPGTRLTVL.

This chain connects TRBV27 to TRBJ1-2, with D uncertain. Germline V gene lookup returns CDR1 MNHEY and CDR2 SMNVEV (reference sequence). This CDR3 has 14 amino acids. V was trimmed by 2 bases and J by 3 bases, leaving 10 bases between them. CDR3 coding DNA: TGTGCCAGCAGTTTAGAGTATCCGCACTATGGCTACACCTTC. Its protein product is CASSLEYPHYGYTF.

The gene calls are TRBV29-1 and TRBJ2-1, with TRBD1 identical over 9 bases. V dropped 2 bases and J dropped 1; count of bases not matched to a gene: 6. Per the germline V gene, CDR1 is SQVTM and CDR2 is ANQGSEA. The CDR3 covers 16 residues. In DNA form, the CDR3 reads TGCAGCGTTGAAAAGGGGGACAGGGCTTCCTACAATGAGCAGTTCTTC. Protein product: CSVEKGDRASYNEQFF.

The chain links TRBV6-6 to TRBJ1-2, with D hard to call. The V end was cut by 4 bases, the J end by 0 bases, with 9 bases between. Germline V gene lookup returns CDR1 MNHNY and CDR2 SVGAGI (reference sequence). CDR3 length equals 14 residues. CDR3 loop: CASSSYKSNYGYTF. CDR3 nucleotide sequence: TGTGCCAGCAGTTCGTATAAGTCTAACTATGGCTACACCTTC.

Of note for this clone: The same CDR3 arises from other DNA sequences in this sample as well. V is TRBV9 and J is TRBJ2-7, with 8 nucleotides matching TRBD2. There are 13 residues in the CDR3. With 5 bases clipped from V and 3 bases from J, the junction kept 4 bases outside the gene matches. Germline CDR1 reads SGDLS; CDR2 reads YYNGEE. This CDR3 is CASSAGGDYEQYF. As DNA, the CDR3 is TGTGCCAGCAGTGCCGGGGGGGACTACGAGCAGTACTTC.

About this clone itself: Other DNA sequences of this sample code for an identical CDR3. This chain joins TRBV27 and TRBJ2-7, with 7 nucleotides matching TRBD2. Germline CDR1 and CDR2: MNHEY and SMNVEV (reference sequence). The CDR3 totals 14 residues. V lost 5 bases, J lost 4 bases, and 8 bases stayed unmatched. CDR3 DNA: TGTGCCAGCAGTCTCGCGGGAGCACTTTACGAGCAGTACTTC. This encodes CASSLAGALYEQYF.

The V gene is TRBV5-6, the J gene TRBJ2-7; D is possibly TRBD1 (5 bases). The germline CDR1 and CDR2 sequences are SGHDT and YYEEEE. Trimming shortened V by 8 bases and J by 5 bases, and 14 bases separated the two germline ends. The CDR3 is made up of 12 amino acids. In DNA, the CDR3 is TGTGCCAGTCTTGAAGGGGATGACGAGCAGTACTTC. It encodes CASLEGDDEQYF. Based on the CDR3 plus reference TRBV5-6 and TRBJ2-7, the full variable domain is DAGVTQSPTHLIKTRGQQVTLRCSPKSGHDTVSWYQQALGQGPQFIFQYYEEEERQRGNFPDRFSGHQFPNYSSELNVNALLLGDSALYLCASLEGDDEQYFGPGTRLTVT.